This T cell receptor beta chain was found in a study of breast tumors, draining lymph nodes, adjacent tissues. Remarks on this clonotype: Its antigen is undetermined. It may be a read error: a sequence one base away is much more abundant.

The lymph nodes were axillary draining lymph nodes from breast cancer patients. TCRdb itself ran the multiplex PCR reads through MiXCR, one entry per CDR3 protein. The repertoire holds roughly 130,000 distinct CDR3 sequences, around 20% seen once, with roughly 3.6% in the top ten. Findings and limits, study-wide: Most tumor T cells seemingly derive from lymph node, then expand in tumor. The lymph node origin of tumor T cells was framed as consistent with a hypothesis, not demonstrated. Tumors had less TCR diversity than lymph nodes, more than nontumor tissue. Luminal-like breast cancer showed significantly higher tumor–nontumor repertoire similarity than basal-like.

The CDR3 runs 16 residues. CDR1 is MGHDK and CDR2 is SYGVNS in the germline V gene. This chain connects TRBV25-1 to TRBJ1-3, with D perhaps TRBD1 (5 bases). Input material: axillary lymph node tissue. The clonotype was recovered from a female donor with breast cancer. Some clones in this sample may be carry-over from other donors' samples. CDR3 protein: CASSEGWGLSGDTIYF. CDR3 nucleotides: TGTGCCAGCAGTGAGGGATGGGGGTTGTCTGGAGACACCATATATTTT. The entire variable domain, with the rest obtained from reference TRBV25-1 and TRBJ1-3, is as follows: EADIYQTPRYLVIGTGKKITLECSQTMGHDKMYWYQQDPGMELHLIHYSYGVNSTEKGDLSSESTVSRIRTEHFPLTLESARPSHTSQYLCASSEGWGLSGDTIYFGEGSWLTVV.